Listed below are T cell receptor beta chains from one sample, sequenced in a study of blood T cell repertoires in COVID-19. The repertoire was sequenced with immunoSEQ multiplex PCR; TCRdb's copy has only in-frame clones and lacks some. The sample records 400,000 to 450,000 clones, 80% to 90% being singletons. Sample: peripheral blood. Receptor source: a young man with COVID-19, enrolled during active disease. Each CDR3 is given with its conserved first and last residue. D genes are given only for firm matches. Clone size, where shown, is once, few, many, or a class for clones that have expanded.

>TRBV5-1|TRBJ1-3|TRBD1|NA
TGCGCCAGCAGCACAGGACAGGGTACCTCTGGAAACACCATATATTTT
CASSTGQGTSGNTIYF
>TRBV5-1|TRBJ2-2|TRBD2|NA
TGCGCCAGCAGCTTGCGGGGGGACAACACCGGGGAGCTGTTTTTT
CASSLRGDNTGELFF
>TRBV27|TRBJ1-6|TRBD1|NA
TGTGCCAGCAGGGGACCGGGACAGGGGTCAAATTCACCCCTCCACTTT
CASRGPGQGSNSPLHF
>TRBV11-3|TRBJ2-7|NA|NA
TGTGCCAGCAGCCTGGACACCGCCTACGAGCAGTACTTC
CASSLDTAYEQYF
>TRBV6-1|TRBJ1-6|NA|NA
TGTGCCAGCAGTGAAGCTGCGGGGAGCTCCTATAATTCACCCCTCCACTTT
CASSEAAGSSYNSPLHF
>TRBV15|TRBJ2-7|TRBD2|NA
TGTGCCACCAGCCCCGGGCTAGCGGGGGGTACCTACGAGCAGTACTTC
CATSPGLAGGTYEQYF
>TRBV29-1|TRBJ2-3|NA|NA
TGCAGCGTTGATGGGGGATCGGGGGGCACAGATACGCAGTATTTT
CSVDGGSGGTDTQYF
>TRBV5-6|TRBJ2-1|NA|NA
TGTGCCAGCAGCTTCGGGGACGGGGGCAATGAGCAGTTCTTC
CASSFGDGGNEQFF
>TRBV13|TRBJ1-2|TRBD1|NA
TGTGCCAGCAGCTTAGGCCGAAGGGACAGGGGGGACTATGGCTACACCTTC
CASSLGRRDRGDYGYTF
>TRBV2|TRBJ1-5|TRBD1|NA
TGTGCCAGCAGTGAGCAACAGGGGGCAGGGCAGCCCCAGCATTTT
CASSEQQGAGQPQHF
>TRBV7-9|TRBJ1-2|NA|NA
TGTGCCAGCAGCGGAGAAGAGCCGCAAGGCTATGGCTACACCTTC
CASSGEEPQGYGYTF
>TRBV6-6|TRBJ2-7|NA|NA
TGTGCCAGCAGGGTACGCGATTCCTACGAGCAGTACTTC
CASRVRDSYEQYF
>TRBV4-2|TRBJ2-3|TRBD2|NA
TGTGCCAGCAGCCAAGCTAGCGGGAGTACAGATACGCAGTATTTT
CASSQASGSTDTQYF
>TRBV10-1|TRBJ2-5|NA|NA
TGCGCCAGCAGTGTGTCTAGCTGGGAGACCCAGTACTTC
CASSVSSWETQYF
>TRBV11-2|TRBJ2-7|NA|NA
TGTGCCAGCAGCTTAGGTTTCGGTCGAGCGTCCCCCGAGCAGTACTTC
CASSLGFGRASPEQYF
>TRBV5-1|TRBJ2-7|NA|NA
TGCGCCACCAAGGGGGATGGCAGTCTGTACTTC
CATKGDGSLYF
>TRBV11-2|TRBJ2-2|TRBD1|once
TGTGCCAGCAGCTTCCCATTGGACAGGGTGGGACCCGGGGAGCTGTTTTTT
CASSFPLDRVGPGELFF
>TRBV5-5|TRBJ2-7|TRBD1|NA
TGTGCCAGCAGCTTGCTTGGTTCCGGACAGGTCGTATTCTACGAGCAGTACTTC
CASSLLGSGQVVFYEQYF
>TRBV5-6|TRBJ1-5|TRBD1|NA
TGTGCCAGCAGCCACAGGGGCGGCAATCAGCCCCAGCATTTT
CASSHRGGNQPQHF
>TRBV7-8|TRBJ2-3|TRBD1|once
TGTGCCAGCAGCTTAGTGGCAGGGGGTTTCACAGATACGCAGTATTTT
CASSLVAGGFTDTQYF
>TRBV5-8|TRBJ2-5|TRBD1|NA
TGTGCCAGCAGCCCCGGGACAGGGGGCCAAGAGACCCAGTACTTC
CASSPGTGGQETQYF
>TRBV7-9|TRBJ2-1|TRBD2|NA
TGTGCCAGCAGCTCACCTACTAGCGGGGGGTACAATGAGCAGTTCTTC
CASSSPTSGGYNEQFF
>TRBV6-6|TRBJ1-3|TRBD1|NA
TGTGCCAGCAGTTACCGGGGACAGGCCTCTGGAAACACCATATATTTT
CASSYRGQASGNTIYF
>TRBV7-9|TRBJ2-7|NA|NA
TGTGCCAGCAGCCGACCTGGAGGATACGAGCAGTACTTC
CASSRPGGYEQYF
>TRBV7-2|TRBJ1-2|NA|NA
TGTGCCAGCAGCTTCCAGGGGCACGGCTACACCTTC
CASSFQGHGYTF
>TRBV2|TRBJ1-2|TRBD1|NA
TGTGCCAGCAGTGAACGGACAGGGGGCCCCTATGGCTACACCTTC
CASSERTGGPYGYTF
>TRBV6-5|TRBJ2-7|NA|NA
TGTGCCAGCAGTTACGAACAGACCTACGAGCAGTACTTC
CASSYEQTYEQYF
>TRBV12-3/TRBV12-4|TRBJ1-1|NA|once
TGTGCCAGCAGTTTACGAGTGAATACTGAAGCTTTCTTT
CASSLRVNTEAFF
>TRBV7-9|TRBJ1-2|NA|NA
TGTGCCAGCACCACCGGGGACTATGGCTACACCTTC
CASTTGDYGYTF
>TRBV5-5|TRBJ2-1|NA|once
TGTGCCAGCAGCCCCCCAGGCGGGGCTGAGCAGTTCTTC
CASSPPGGAEQFF
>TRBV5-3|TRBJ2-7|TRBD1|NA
TGTGCCAGAAGCTTGGGACAGGGGGCCTCCTACGAGCAGTACTTC
CARSLGQGASYEQYF
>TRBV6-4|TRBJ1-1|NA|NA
TGTGCCAGCAGTGAATACAGGGCCACTGAAGCTTTCTTT
CASSEYRATEAFF
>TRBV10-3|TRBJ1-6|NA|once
TGTGCCATCAGTGAGTCAAAGTCGGCCCTCCACTTT
CAISESKSALHF
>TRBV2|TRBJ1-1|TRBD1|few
TGTGCCAGCACTCCCGACAGGGGGCGGGCTTTCTTT
CASTPDRGRAFF
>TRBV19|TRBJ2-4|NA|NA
TGTGCCAGTAGTAGGTCAGAAAAAAACATTCAGTACTTC
CASSRSEKNIQYF
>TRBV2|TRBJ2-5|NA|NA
TGTGCCAGCAGTGAACGTGGCGGGCCCTCGGGGACCCAGTACTTC
CASSERGGPSGTQYF
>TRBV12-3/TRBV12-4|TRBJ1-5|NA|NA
TGTGCCAGCAGTTTTTATAGCAATCAGCCCCAGCATTTT
CASSFYSNQPQHF
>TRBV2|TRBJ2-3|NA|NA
TGTGCCAGCAGTGAAGACGGGACTAGCACAGATACGCAGTATTTT
CASSEDGTSTDTQYF
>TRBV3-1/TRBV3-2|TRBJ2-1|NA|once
TGTGCCAGCAGCCCCCCGGGGTCCAATGAGCAGTTCTTC
CASSPPGSNEQFF
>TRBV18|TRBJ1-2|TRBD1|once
TGTGCCAGCTCATCGGGACAGGGCGACTATGGCTACACCTTC
CASSSGQGDYGYTF
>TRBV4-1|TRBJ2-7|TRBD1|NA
TGCGCCAGCAGCCACTTAGAGGGGGCCACCTACGAGCAGTACTTC
CASSHLEGATYEQYF
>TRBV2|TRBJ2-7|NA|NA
TGTGCCAGCAGCCGACAGATTGACTCCTACGAGCAGTACTTC
CASSRQIDSYEQYF
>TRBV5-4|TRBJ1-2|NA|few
TGTGCCAGCAGCGCGGGACCGAGGGATAAAATCTATGGCTACACCTTC
CASSAGPRDKIYGYTF
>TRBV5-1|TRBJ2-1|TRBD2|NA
TGCGCCAGCAGCGGACTAGCGGGAGGAAATGAGCAGTTCTTC
CASSGLAGGNEQFF
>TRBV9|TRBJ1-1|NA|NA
TGTGCCAGCAGCGTAGAGGGGAAACCCCGCCGGGGGGAAGCTTTCTTT
CASSVEGKPRRGEAFF
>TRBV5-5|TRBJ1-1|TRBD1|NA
TGTGCCAGCAGCTGGACAGGGGGCGCGTACACTGAAGCTTTCTTT
CASSWTGGAYTEAFF
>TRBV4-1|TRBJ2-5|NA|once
TGCGCCAGCAGCCAAGATATTCCATCTAGCCCCGAGACCCAGTACTTC
CASSQDIPSSPETQYF
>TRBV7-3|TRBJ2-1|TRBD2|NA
TGTGCCAGCAGCCCGCAGCTGGGACTAGTTCATGAGCAGTTCTTC
CASSPQLGLVHEQFF
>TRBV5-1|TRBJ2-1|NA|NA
TGCGCCAGCAGTGTGCTTGGAACAGGGCCCTCCTACAATGAGCAGTTCTTC
CASSVLGTGPSYNEQFF
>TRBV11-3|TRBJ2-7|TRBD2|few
TGTGCCAGCAGCGGGGCTAGCGGGAGGTCTTCCTACGAGCAGTACTTC
CASSGASGRSSYEQYF
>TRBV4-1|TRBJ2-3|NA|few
TGCGCCAGCAGCCAACGTTCGGGATTTATCACAGATACGCAGTATTTT
CASSQRSGFITDTQYF